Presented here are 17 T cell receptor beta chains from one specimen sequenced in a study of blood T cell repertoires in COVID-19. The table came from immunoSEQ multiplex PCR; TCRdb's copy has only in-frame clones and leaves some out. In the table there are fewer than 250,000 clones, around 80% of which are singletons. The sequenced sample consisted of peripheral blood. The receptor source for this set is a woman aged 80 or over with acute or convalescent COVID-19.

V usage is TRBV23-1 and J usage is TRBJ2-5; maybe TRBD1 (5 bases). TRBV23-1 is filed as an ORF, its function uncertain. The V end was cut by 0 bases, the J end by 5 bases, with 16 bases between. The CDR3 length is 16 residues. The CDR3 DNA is TGCGCCAGCAGTCAATCTTGGAGCAGGGCGTGGGAGACCCAGTACTTC. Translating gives CASSQSWSRAWETQYF.

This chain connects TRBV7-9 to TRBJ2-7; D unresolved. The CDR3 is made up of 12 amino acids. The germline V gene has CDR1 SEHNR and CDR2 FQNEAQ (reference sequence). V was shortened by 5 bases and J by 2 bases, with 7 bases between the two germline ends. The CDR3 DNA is TGTGCCAGCAGCCTGACTGCCTACGAGCAGTACTTC. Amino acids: CASSLTAYEQYF.

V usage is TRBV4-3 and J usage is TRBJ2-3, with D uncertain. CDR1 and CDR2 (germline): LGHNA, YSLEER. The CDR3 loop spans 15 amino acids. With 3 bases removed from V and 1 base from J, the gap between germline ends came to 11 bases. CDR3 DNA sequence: TGCGCCAGCAGCCAGCGGTCGCTCGGCACAGATACGCAGTATTTT. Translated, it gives CASSQRSLGTDTQYF.

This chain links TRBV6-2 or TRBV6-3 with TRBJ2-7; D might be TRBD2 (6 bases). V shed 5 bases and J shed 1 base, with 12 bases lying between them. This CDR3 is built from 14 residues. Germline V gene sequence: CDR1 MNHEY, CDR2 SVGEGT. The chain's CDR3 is CASSASGGSYEQYF. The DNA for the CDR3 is TGTGCCAGCAGTGCCTCAGGAGGGTCCTACGAGCAGTACTTC.

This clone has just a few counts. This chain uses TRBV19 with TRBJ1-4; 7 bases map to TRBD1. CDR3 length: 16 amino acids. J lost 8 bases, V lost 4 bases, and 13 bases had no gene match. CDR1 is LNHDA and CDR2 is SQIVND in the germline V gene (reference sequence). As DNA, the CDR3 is TGTGCCAGTAGTAGCAAAACAGGGGCGGGAAACGAAAAACTGTTTTTT. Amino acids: CASSSKTGAGNEKLFF.

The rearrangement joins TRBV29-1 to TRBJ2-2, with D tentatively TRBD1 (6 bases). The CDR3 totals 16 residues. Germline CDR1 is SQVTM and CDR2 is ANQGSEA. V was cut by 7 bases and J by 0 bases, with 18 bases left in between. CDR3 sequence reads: CSAKAGTIANTGELFF. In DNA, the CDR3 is TGCAGCGCCAAGGCCGGGACAATCGCGAACACCGGGGAGCTGTTTTTT.

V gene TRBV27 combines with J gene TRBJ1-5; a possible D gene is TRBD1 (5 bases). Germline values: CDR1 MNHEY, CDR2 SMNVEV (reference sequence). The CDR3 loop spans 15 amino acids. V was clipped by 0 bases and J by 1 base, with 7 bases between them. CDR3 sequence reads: CASSLSPGSNQPQHF. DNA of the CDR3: TGTGCCAGCAGTTTATCCCCAGGGAGCAATCAGCCCCAGCATTTT.

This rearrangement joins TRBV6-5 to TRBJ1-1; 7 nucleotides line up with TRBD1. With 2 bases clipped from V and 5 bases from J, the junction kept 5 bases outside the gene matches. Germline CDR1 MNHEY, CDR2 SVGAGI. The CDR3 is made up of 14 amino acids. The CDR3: CASSYQGVETEAFF. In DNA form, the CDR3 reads TGTGCCAGCAGTTACCAGGGGGTGGAAACTGAAGCTTTCTTT.

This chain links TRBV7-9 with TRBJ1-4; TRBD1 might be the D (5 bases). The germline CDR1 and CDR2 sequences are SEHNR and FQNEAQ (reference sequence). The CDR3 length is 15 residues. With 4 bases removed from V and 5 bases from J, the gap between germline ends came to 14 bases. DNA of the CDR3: TGTGCCAGCAGCTCGCCTGCAGGGTTAAATGAAAAACTGTTTTTT. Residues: CASSSPAGLNEKLFF.

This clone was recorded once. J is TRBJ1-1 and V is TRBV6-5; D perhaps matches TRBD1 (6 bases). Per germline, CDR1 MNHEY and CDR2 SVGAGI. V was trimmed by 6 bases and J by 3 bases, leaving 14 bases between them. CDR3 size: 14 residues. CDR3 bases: TGTGCCAGCAGCTTTGACAGGACAGACACTGAAGCTTTCTTT. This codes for CASSFDRTDTEAFF.

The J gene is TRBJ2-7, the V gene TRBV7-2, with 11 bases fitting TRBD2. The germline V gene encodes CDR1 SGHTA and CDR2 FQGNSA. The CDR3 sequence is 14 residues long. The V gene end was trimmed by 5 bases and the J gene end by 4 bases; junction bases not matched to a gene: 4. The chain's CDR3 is CASSQGTSGYEQYF. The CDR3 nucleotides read TGTGCCAGCAGCCAGGGGACTAGCGGTTACGAGCAGTACTTC. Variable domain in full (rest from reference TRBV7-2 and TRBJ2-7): GAGVSQSPSNKVTEKGKDVELRCDPISGHTALYWYRQSLGQGLEFLIYFQGNSAPDKSGLPSDRFSAERTGGSVSTLTIQRTQQEDSAVYLCASSQGTSGYEQYFGPGTRLTVT.

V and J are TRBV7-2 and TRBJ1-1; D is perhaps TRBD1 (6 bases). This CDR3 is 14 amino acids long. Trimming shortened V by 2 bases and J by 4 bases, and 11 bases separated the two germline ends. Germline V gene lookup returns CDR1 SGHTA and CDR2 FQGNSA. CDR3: CASSLWGGATEAFF. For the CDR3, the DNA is TGTGCCAGCAGCTTATGGGGGGGGGCCACTGAAGCTTTCTTT.

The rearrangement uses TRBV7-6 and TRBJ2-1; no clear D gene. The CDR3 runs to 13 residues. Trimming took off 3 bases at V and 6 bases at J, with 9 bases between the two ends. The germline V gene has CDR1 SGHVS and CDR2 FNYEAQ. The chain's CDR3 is CASSFRHRNEQFF. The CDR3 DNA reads TGTGCCAGCAGCTTCCGACACCGCAATGAGCAGTTCTTC.

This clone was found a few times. The CDR3 is CATSRFNTGTGGYGYTF. DNA for the CDR3: TGTGCCACCAGCAGATTTAACACCGGGACAGGGGGTTATGGCTACACCTTC. This chain joins TRBV15 and TRBJ1-2, with TRBD1 matching 11 bases. The germline V gene encodes CDR1 LNHNV and CDR2 YYDKDF (reference sequence). The CDR3 covers 17 residues. V dropped 2 bases and J dropped 5; count of bases not matched to a gene: 10.

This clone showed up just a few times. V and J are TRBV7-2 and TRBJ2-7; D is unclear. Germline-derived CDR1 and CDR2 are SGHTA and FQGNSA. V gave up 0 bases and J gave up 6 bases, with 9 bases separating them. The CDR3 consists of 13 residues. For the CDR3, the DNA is TGTGCCAGCAGCTTAGCTGGCGGAGTCGAGCAGTACTTC. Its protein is CASSLAGGVEQYF.

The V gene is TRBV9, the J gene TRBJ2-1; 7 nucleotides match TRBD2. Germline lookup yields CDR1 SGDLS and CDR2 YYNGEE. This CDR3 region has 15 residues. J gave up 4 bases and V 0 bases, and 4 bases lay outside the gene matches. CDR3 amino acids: CASSVGGGGYNEQFF. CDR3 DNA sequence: TGTGCCAGCAGCGTAGGTGGGGGGGGATACAATGAGCAGTTCTTC.

CDR3 nucleotides: TGTGCCAGCAGCTTGGAACGAGGGGAGACCCAGTACTTC. This sequence encodes CASSLERGETQYF. The V call is TRBV5-6, the J call TRBJ2-5; D perhaps matches TRBD2 (5 bases). Germline-derived CDR1 and CDR2 are SGHDT and YYEEEE. The CDR3 extends over 13 amino acids. Trimming removed 0 bases at V and 5 bases at J, with 8 bases between.